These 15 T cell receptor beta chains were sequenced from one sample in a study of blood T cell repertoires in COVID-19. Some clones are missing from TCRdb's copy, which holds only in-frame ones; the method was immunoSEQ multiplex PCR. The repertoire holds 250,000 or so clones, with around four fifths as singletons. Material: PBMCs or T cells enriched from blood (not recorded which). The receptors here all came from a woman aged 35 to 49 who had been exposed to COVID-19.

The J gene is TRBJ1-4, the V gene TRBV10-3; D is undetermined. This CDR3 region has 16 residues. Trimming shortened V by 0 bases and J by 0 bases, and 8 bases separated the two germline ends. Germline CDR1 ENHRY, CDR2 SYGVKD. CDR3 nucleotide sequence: TGTGCCATCAGTGAGTCGGCAACAGCAACTAATGAAAAACTGTTTTTT. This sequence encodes CAISESATATNEKLFF.

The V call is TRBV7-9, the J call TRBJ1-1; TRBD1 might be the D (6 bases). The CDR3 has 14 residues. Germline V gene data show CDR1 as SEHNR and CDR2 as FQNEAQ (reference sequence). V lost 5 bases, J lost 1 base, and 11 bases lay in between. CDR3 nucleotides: TGTGCCAGCAGCCGCGTGACAGGGAACACTGAAGCTTTCTTT. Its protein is CASSRVTGNTEAFF.

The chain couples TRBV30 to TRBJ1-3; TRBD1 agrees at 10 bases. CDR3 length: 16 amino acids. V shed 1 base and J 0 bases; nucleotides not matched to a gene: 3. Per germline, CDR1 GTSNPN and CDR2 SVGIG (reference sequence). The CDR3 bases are TGTGCCTGGAGTGGACAGGGGGCAAGCTCTGGAAACACCATATATTTT. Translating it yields CAWSGQGASSGNTIYF.

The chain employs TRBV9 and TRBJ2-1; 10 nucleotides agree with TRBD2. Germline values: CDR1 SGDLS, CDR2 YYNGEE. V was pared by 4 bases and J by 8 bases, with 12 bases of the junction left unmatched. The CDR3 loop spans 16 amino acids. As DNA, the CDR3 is TGTGCCAGCAGCTTACTAAGCGGGGGGGCTCTTTATGAGCAGTTCTTC. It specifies CASSLLSGGALYEQFF.

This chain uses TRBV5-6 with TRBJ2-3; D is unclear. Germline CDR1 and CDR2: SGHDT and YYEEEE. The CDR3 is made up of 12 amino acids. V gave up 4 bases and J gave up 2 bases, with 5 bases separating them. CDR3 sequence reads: CASSLDTDTQYF. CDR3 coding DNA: TGTGCCAGCAGCCTAGACACAGATACGCAGTATTTT.

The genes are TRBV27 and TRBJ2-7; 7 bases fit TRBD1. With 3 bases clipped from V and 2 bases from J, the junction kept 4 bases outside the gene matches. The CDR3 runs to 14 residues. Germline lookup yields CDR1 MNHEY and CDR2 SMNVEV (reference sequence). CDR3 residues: CASSFDGTAYEQYF. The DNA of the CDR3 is TGTGCCAGCAGTTTTGACGGGACAGCCTACGAGCAGTACTTC.

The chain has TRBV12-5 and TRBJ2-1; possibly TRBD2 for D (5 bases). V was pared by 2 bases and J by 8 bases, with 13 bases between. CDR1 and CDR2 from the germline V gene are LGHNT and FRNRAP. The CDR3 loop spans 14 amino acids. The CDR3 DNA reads TGTGCTAGTGGTTTGATCGGGGATCTCGATGAGCAGTTCTTC. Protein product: CASGLIGDLDEQFF.

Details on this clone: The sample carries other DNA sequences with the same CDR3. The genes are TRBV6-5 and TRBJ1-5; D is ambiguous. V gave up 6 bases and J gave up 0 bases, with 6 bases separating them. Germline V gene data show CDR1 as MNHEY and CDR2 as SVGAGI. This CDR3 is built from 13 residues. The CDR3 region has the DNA TGTGCCAGCAGACGGGATAGCAATCAGCCCCAGCATTTT. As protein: CASRRDSNQPQHF.

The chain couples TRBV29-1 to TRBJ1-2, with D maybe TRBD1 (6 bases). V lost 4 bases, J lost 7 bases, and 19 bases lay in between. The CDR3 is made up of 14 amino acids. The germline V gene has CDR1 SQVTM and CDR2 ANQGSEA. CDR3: CSVVEQGNMGGYTF. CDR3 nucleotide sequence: TGCAGCGTTGTGGAGCAGGGGAATATGGGTGGCTACACCTTC.

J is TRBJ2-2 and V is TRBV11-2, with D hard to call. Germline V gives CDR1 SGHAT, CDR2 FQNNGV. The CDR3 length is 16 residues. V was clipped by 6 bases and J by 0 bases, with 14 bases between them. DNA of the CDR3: TGTGCCAGCAGTCGTAATATGGCAGCGAACACCGGGGAGCTGTTTTTT. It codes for CASSRNMAANTGELFF.

For the CDR3, the DNA is TGTGCCAGCAGCCAACAGGGAGTGAATCAGCCCCAGCATTTT. This codes for CASSQQGVNQPQHF. This chain links TRBV27 with TRBJ1-5, with D perhaps TRBD1 (6 bases). CDR3 length equals 14 residues. CDR1 is MNHEY and CDR2 is SMNVEV in the germline V gene (reference sequence). V was trimmed by 6 bases and J by 4 bases, leaving 13 bases between them.

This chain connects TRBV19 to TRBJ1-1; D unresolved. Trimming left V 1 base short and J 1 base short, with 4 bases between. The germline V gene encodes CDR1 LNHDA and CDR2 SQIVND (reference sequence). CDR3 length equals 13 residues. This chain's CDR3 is CASSIARNTEAFF. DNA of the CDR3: TGTGCCAGTAGTATAGCCAGGAACACTGAAGCTTTCTTT.

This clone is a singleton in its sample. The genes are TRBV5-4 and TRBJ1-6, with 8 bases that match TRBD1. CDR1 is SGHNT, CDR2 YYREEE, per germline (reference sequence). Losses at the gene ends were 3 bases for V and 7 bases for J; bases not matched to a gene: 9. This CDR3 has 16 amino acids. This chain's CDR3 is CASSSGQGPRNSPLHF. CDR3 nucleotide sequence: TGTGCCAGCAGCTCCGGACAGGGCCCGCGGAATTCACCCCTCCACTTT.

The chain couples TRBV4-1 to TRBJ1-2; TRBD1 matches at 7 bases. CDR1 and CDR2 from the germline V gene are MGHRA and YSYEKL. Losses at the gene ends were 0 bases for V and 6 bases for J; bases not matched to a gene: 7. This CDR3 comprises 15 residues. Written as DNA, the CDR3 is TGCGCCAGCAGCCAAGAATATACAGGGGAGGATGGCTACACCTTC. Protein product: CASSQEYTGEDGYTF.

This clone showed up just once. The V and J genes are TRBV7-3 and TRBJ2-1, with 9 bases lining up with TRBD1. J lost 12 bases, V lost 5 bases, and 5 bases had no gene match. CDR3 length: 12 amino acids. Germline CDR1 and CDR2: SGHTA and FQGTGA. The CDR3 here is CASSPDRGGQFF. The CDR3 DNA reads TGTGCCAGCAGCCCGGACAGGGGTGGGCAGTTCTTC. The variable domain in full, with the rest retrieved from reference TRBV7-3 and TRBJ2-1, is GAGVSQTPSNKVTEKGKYVELRCDPISGHTALYWYRQSLGQGPEFLIYFQGTGAADDSGLPNDRFFAVRPEGSVSTLKIQRTERGDSAVYLCASSPDRGGQFFGPGTRLTVL.